This TCR beta chain was recovered during a study of liver allograft versus peripheral blood T cells. Overall study: Liver transplant recipients had T cell receptor repertoires compared between transplanted liver and peripheral blood.

TCRdb re-derived calls from the reads in MiXCR, one entry per CDR3 protein. The sample has about 13,000 distinct CDR3 sequences, under 20% seen once. Broader study findings: Repertoires of T cell receptors in liver allografts reportedly differed from peripheral blood repertoires.

This clonotype was observed many times. The antigen is unknown. V dropped 2 bases and J dropped 4 bases, with 11 bases sitting between them. The CDR3 length is 14 residues. Germline V gene sequence: CDR1 SGHTA, CDR2 FQGNSA. The source is a human patient who had a liver transplant. A subset of T cells may come from the graft donor. This chain links TRBV7-2 with TRBJ1-2, with unresolved D. In nucleotides, the CDR3 is TGTGCCAGCAGCTTATCGGCAGGTACCTATGGCTACACCTTC. Its protein product is CASSLSAGTYGYTF.